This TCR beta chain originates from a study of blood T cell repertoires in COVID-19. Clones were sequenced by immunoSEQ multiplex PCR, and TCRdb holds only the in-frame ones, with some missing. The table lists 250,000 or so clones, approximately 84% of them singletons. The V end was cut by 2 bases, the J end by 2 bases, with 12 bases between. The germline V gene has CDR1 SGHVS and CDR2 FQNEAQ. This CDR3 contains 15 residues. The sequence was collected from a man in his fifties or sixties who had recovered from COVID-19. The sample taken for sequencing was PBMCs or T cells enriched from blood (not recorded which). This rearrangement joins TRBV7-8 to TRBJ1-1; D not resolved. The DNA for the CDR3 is TGTGCCAGCAGCTTACTCTCAGGCCCCAACACTGAAGCTTTCTTT. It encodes CASSLLSGPNTEAFF.